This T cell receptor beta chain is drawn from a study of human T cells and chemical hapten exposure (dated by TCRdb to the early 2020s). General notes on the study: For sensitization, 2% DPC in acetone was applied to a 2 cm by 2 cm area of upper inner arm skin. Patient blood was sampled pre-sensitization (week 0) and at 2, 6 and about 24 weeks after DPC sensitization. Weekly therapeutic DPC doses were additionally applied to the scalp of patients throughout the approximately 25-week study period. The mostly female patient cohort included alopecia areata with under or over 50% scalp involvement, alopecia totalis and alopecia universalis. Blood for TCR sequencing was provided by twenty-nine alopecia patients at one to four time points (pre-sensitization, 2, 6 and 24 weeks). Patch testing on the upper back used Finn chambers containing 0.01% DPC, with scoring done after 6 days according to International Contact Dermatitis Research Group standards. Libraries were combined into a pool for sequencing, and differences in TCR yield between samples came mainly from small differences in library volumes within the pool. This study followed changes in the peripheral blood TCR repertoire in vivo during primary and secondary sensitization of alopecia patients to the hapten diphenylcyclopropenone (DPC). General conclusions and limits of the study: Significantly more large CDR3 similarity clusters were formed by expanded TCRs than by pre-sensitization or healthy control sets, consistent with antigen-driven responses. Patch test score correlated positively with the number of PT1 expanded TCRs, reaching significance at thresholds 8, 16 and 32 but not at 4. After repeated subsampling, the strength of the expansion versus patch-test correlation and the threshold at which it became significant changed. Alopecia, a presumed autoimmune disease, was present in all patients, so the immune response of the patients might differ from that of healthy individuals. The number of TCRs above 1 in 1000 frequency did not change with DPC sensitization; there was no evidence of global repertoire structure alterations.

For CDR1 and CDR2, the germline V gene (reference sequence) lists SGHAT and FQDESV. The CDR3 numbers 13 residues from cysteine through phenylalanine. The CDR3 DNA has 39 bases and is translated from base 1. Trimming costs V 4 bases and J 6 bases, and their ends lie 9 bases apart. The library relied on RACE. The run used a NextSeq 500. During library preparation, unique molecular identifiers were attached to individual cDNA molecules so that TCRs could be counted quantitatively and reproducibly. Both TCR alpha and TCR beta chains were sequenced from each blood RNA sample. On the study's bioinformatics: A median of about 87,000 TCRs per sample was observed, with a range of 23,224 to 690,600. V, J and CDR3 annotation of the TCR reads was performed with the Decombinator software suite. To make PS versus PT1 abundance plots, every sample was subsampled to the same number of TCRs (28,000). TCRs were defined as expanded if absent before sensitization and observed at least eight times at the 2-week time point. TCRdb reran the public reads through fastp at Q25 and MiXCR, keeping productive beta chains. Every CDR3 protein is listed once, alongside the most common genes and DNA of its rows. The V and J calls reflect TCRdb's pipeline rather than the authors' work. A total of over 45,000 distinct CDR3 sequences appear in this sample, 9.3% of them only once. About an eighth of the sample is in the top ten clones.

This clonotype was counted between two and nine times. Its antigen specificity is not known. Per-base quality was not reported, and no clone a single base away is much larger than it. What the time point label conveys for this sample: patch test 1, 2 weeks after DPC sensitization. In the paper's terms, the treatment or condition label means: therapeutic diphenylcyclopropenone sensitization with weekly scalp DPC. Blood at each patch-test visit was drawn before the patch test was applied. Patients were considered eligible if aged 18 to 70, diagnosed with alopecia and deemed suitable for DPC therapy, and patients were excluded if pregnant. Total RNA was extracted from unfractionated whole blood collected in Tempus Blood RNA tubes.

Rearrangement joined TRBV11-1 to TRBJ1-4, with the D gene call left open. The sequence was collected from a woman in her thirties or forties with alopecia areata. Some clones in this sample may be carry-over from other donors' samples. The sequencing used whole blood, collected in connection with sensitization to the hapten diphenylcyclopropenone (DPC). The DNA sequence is TGTGCCAGCAGCTCGGGCAGCGATGAAAAACTGTTTTTT. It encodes CASSSGSDEKLFF.